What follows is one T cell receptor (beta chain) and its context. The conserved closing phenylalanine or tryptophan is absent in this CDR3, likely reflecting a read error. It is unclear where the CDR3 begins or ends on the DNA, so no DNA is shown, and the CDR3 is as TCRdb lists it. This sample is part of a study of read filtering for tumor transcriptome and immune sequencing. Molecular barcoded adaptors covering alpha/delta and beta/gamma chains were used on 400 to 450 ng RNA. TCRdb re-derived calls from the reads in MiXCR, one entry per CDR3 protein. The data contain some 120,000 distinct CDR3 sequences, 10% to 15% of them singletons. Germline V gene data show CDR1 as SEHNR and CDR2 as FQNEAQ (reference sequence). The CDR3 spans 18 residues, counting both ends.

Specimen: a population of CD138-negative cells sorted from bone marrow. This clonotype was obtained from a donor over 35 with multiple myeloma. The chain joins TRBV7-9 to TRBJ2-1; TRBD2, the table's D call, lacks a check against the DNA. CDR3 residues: CASSPGTSGGSSYNEQLC.